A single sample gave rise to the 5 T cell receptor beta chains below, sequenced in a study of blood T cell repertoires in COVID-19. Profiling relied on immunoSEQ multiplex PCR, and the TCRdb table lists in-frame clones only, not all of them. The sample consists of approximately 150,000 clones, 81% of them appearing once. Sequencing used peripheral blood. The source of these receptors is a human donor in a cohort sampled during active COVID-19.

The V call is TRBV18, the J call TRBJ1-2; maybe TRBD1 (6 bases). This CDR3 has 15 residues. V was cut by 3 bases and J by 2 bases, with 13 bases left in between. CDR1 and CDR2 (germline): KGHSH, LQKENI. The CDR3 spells CASSPGQGANYGYTF. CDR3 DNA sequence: TGTGCCAGCTCACCGGGACAAGGGGCCAACTATGGCTACACCTTC.

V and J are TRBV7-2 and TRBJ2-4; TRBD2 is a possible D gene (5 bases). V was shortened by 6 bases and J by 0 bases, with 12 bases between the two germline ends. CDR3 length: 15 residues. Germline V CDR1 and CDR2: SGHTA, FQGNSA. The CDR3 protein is CASSTGWIAKNIQYF. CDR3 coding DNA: TGTGCCAGCAGTACGGGGTGGATAGCCAAAAACATTCAGTACTTC.

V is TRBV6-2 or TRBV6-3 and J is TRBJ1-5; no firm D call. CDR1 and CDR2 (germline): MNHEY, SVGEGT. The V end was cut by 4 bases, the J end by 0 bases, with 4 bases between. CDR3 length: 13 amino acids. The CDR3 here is CASSFHSNQPQHF. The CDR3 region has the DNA TGTGCCAGCAGTTTCCATAGCAATCAGCCCCAGCATTTT.

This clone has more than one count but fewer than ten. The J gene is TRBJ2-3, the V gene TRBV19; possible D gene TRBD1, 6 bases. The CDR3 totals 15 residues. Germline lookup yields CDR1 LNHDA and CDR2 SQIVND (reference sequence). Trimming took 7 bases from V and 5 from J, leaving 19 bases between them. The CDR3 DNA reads TGTGCCAGTATGCGACAGGTCGGGAAAAGAGATACGCAGTATTTT. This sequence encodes CASMRQVGKRDTQYF.

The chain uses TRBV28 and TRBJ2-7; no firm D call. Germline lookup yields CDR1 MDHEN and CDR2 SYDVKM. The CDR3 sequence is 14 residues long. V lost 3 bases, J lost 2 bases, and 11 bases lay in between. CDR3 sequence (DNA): TGTGCCAGCAGTTTGCTGCCATCTACCTACGAGCAGTACTTC. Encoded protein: CASSLLPSTYEQYF.